This TCR beta chain was identified during a study of shared clonotypes between healthy human individuals. The study, taken as a whole, reports: Deeper or shallower sequencing was expected to change how clonotypes are shared among donors. Non-shared clonotypes had lower generation probabilities than clonotypes shared by all four sorted-subset donors.

Several immunoSEQ plates received, in even portions, the genomic DNA of each subset. Only in-frame clones appear in the TCRdb table, and some are missing; sequencing was by immunoSEQ multiplex PCR. The sample has fewer than 850,000 clones, about two thirds seen once. The CDR3 contains 14 residues. V shed 6 bases and J shed 2 bases, with 13 bases lying between them. Germline V gene data show CDR1 as SNHLY and CDR2 as FYNNEI. Details on this clone: The antigen is not known.

Sequenced material: memory CD4+ T cells sorted from blood. Subset reported: CD45RA-negative fraction. This TCR was recovered from a woman under 40 in good health. The chain recombines TRBV2 with TRBJ2-5, with TRBD2 as a possible D gene (6 bases). DNA for the CDR3: TGTGCCAGCAGCGGCCCGGACTATCAAGAGACCCAGTACTTC. Amino acid sequence: CASSGPDYQETQYF. The entire variable domain, with the rest obtained from reference TRBV2 and TRBJ2-5, is as follows: EPEVTQTPSHQVTQMGQEVILRCVPISNHLYFYWYRQILGQKVEFLVSFYNNEISEKSEIFDDQFSVERPDGSNFTLKIRSTKLEDSAMYFCASSGPDYQETQYFGPGTRLLVL.